A selection of T cell receptor beta chains follows, all from one sample in a study of response to subunit inactivated influenza vaccine. In TCRdb, the RT-PCR reads were re-called with MiXCR into one record per CDR3 protein. In the table there are under 550,000 distinct CDR3 sequences, about 7.6% of which are singletons. The sample consisted of PBMCs from blood, taken roughly 24 months after vaccination. These receptors all come from a man between 50 and 75 years old who received an inactivated influenza vaccine. Each CDR3 is given with its conserved first and last residue. D genes are given only for firm matches. For some rows the clone size is stated as once, few or many, or as a class when expanded; others skip it.

v_call	clone_size	d_call	j_call	cdr3_nt	cdr3_aa
TRBV3-1	few	TRBD2	TRBJ2-7	TGTGCCAGCAGCCAAGGTAATAGCGGGACGAGAGAGCAGTACTTC	CASSQGNSGTREQYF
TRBV20-1	.	TRBD2	TRBJ2-1	TGCAGTGCTAGGATCCCGCGGGGGGCCTACAATGAGCAGTTCTTC	CSARIPRGAYNEQFF
TRBV5-1	many	.	TRBJ1-2	TGCGCCAGCAGCTTGGAGGGGACGAGGGGCTACACCTTC	CASSLEGTRGYTF
TRBV5-1	many	.	TRBJ2-7	TGCGCCAGCAGCCCGGGACTGACCGGCTACGAGCAGTACTTC	CASSPGLTGYEQYF
TRBV6-4	many	.	TRBJ2-3	TGTGCCAGCAGTGGGGATCTCTGGGATACGCAGTATTTT	CASSGDLWDTQYF
TRBV20-1	many	.	TRBJ2-3	TGCAGTGCTAGAGATCAGTGGACAGATACGCAGTATTTT	CSARDQWTDTQYF
TRBV12-3/TRBV12-4	few	TRBD1	TRBJ1-4	TGTGCCAGCAGTTTGGGGAGGGGGCGCCTTGAAAAACTGTTTTTT	CASSLGRGRLEKLFF
TRBV20-1	few	TRBD2	TRBJ2-7	TGCAGTGCTCCAGGGGCGGCGGGAGGGCACGAGCAGTACTTC	CSAPGAAGGHEQYF
TRBV6-1	many	.	TRBJ2-4	TGTGCCAGCAGTGTAGGAGTTAAGCCAAACATTCAGTACTTC	CASSVGVKPNIQYF
TRBV29-1	.	.	TRBJ2-3	TGCAGCGTTGAAGCGCAGAGCACAGATACGCAGTATTTT	CSVEAQSTDTQYF
TRBV6-5	many	.	TRBJ2-1	TGTGCCAGCAGTTTTTCCTCGCCTAACAATGAGCAGTTCTTC	CASSFSSPNNEQFF
TRBV20-1	.	TRBD2	TRBJ2-3	TGCAGTGCTACCCTTATTAGCGGGAGGGCCCGAGATACGCAGTATTTT	CSATLISGRARDTQYF
TRBV6-2/TRBV6-3	many	TRBD2	TRBJ2-3	TGTGCCAGCAGCCCCAGCGGGGGGGCTGCAGATACGCAGTATTTT	CASSPSGGAADTQYF
TRBV5-1	.	.	TRBJ2-4	TGCGCCAGCAGCTTGGGCAGGGGAGCCAAAAACATTCAGTACTTC	CASSLGRGAKNIQYF
TRBV20-1	many	.	TRBJ1-5	TGCAGTGCTAGAGAGCCCGGGACTCACAATCAGCCCCAGCATTTT	CSAREPGTHNQPQHF